Below, 23 T cell receptor beta chains from the same sample are listed, as sequenced in a study of monozygotic twins with inflammatory bowel disease. TCRdb reprocessed the 5' RACE reads, with one entry per CDR3 protein and no DNA. The listing contains about 330,000 distinct CDR3 sequences. Sequenced material: blood. These receptors were collected from a human donor with ulcerative colitis or Crohn's disease, or a healthy co-twin of an affected twin (not recorded which).

The genes are TRBV30 and TRBJ2-6; without DNA, the TCRdb call of TRBD1 cannot be checked. The CDR3 is made up of 17 amino acids. Germline V lookup: CDR1 GTSNPN, CDR2 SVGIG (reference sequence). The CDR3 here is CAWIENRGSPGANVLTF.

This chain joins TRBV6-5 and TRBJ2-2; the TCRdb call, TRBD2, lacks DNA for checking. This CDR3 region has 13 residues. Germline V CDR1 and CDR2: MNHEY, SVGAGI. CDR3 region: CASSYSAAGELFF.

The rearrangement links TRBV27 to TRBJ2-5; there is no DNA to check the TCRdb D call of TRBD2. The CDR3 spans 17 residues. Germline V lookup: CDR1 MNHEY, CDR2 SMNVEV (reference sequence). The CDR3 loop is CASSSGWGRPNQETQYF.

V gene TRBV7-9 combines with J gene TRBJ2-5; TCRdb's D call of TRBD1 is untestable without DNA. Germline lookup yields CDR1 SEHNR and CDR2 FQNEAQ (reference sequence). The CDR3 is 16 residues long. CDR3 loop: CASSLDLDRGQETQYF.

V usage is TRBV4-1 and J usage is TRBJ1-5; TCRdb indicates TRBD1, and absent DNA this call remains unverified. Germline V gene sequence: CDR1 MGHRA, CDR2 YSYEKL. This CDR3 spans 15 amino acids. The CDR3 is CASSQDPGVPGPQHF.

The genes are TRBV5-1 and TRBJ1-1. The CDR3 covers 14 residues. Germline assignment: CDR1 SGHRS and CDR2 YFSETQ. CDR3 protein: CASSLGLLNTEAFF.

The chain employs TRBV30 and TRBJ2-7; the TCRdb call, TRBD1, lacks DNA for checking. CDR1 and CDR2 from the germline V gene are GTSNPN and SVGIG (reference sequence). This CDR3 has 17 amino acids. CDR3 protein: CAWSRIQESWGTYEQYF.

The chain carries TRBV7-9 and TRBJ2-3; the D call of TRBD2 rests on TCRdb alone, since no DNA is present to check it. CDR1 and CDR2 from the germline V gene are SEHNR and FQNEAQ (reference sequence). The CDR3 length is 15 residues. CDR3: CASSLASGGSDTQYF.

V gene TRBV27 combines with J gene TRBJ2-7. The CDR3 totals 13 residues. Germline values: CDR1 MNHEY, CDR2 SMNVEV (reference sequence). CDR3 loop: CASSHAASYEQYF.

J is TRBJ2-5 and V is TRBV5-1; TCRdb proposes TRBD2, but this gene call is untestable without DNA. The CDR3 sequence is 12 residues long. The germline V gene has CDR1 SGHRS and CDR2 YFSETQ. This CDR3 is CASKGPQETQYF.

J is TRBJ1-2 and V is TRBV7-2. The CDR3 totals 15 residues. From germline, CDR1 is SGHTA and CDR2 FQGNSA. This CDR3 reads CASSLDRARPYGYTF.

The genes are TRBV9 and TRBJ1-6; lacking DNA, the TRBD1 call made by TCRdb goes unchecked. The CDR3 has 14 amino acids. Germline assignment: CDR1 SGDLS and CDR2 YYNGEE. The CDR3 reads CASSEDATGFPLHF.

J is TRBJ2-1 and V is TRBV27; TCRdb's D gene call, TRBD2, goes unchecked for lack of DNA. Germline CDR1 and CDR2: MNHEY and SMNVEV (reference sequence). This CDR3 has 15 residues. CDR3 sequence reads: CASSYGTSGKDEQFF.

The CDR3 sequence: CSVAGTGTGYTF. The gene calls are TRBV29-1 and TRBJ1-2; absent DNA, TCRdb's TRBD1 call cannot be checked. This CDR3 has 12 residues. Germline V CDR1 and CDR2: SQVTM, ANQGSEA.

This sequence joins TRBV28 and TRBJ1-1; TCRdb lists TRBD1, though no DNA is available to test this call. The CDR3 is made up of 12 amino acids. Germline values: CDR1 MDHEN, CDR2 SYDVKM. The CDR3 is CASRPRQAQAFF.

This chain connects TRBV7-9 to TRBJ2-4. The length of the CDR3 is 15 residues. In germline, CDR1 is SEHNR, CDR2 FQNEAQ (reference sequence). CDR3 sequence: CASSRWSGAKNIQYF.

The chain's CDR3 is CASIGGSPSANYGYTF. The chain is built from TRBV6-5 and TRBJ1-2; lacking DNA, the TRBD1 call made by TCRdb goes unchecked. The germline gives CDR1 MNHEY, CDR2 SVGAGI. The CDR3 sequence is 16 residues long.

The chain has TRBV19 and TRBJ2-6; the TRBD2 assignment by TCRdb is unverifiable without DNA. The CDR3 length is 18 residues. Germline CDR1 and CDR2: LNHDA and SQIVND (reference sequence). The CDR3 loop is CASTGRGLPFSGANVLTF.

The chain recombines TRBV25-1 with TRBJ2-5; lacking DNA, the TRBD1 call made by TCRdb goes unchecked. Per the germline V gene, CDR1 is MGHDK and CDR2 is SYGVNS. This CDR3 is 16 amino acids long. CDR3 sequence reads: CASSELGFDSQETQYF. Variable domain in full (rest from reference TRBV25-1 and TRBJ2-5): EADIYQTPRYLVIGTGKKITLECSQTMGHDKMYWYQQDPGMELHLIHYSYGVNSTEKGDLSSESTVSRIRTEHFPLTLESARPSHTSQYLCASSELGFDSQETQYFGPGTRLLVL.

The rearrangement uses TRBV29-1 and TRBJ2-1. In germline, CDR1 is SQVTM, CDR2 ANQGSEA. The CDR3 loop spans 14 amino acids. The CDR3 loop reads CSVPLGEYYNEQFF.

This rearrangement joins TRBV10-3 to TRBJ1-5. The CDR3 length is 12 residues. Germline CDR1 is ENHRY and CDR2 is SYGVKD. The chain's CDR3 is CAISDIGQPQHF.

V is TRBV6-2 or TRBV6-3 and J is TRBJ1-5; TCRdb's D call, TRBD1, is unchecked because there is no DNA. The CDR3 contains 17 residues. Looked up from germline, CDR1 is MNHEY and CDR2 is SVGEGT. The CDR3 reads CASSRTGGPYSNQPQHF.

The chain combines TRBV18 with TRBJ2-7; the D call of TRBD2 rests on TCRdb alone, since no DNA is present to check it. Germline V gene lookup returns CDR1 KGHSH and CDR2 LQKENI. This CDR3 is built from 14 residues. The CDR3 region is CASSRRTEAYEQYF.